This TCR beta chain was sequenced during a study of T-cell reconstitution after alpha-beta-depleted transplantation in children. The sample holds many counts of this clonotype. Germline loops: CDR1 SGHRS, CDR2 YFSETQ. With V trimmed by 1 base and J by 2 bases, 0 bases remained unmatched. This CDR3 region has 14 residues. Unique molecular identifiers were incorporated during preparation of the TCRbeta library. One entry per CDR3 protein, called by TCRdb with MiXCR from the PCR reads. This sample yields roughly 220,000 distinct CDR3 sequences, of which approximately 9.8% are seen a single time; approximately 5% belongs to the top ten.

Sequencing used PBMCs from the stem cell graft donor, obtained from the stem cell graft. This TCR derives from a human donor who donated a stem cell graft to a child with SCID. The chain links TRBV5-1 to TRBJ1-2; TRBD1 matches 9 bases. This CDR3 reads CASSLTGGNYGYTF. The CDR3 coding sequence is TGCGCCAGCAGCTTGACAGGGGGCAACTATGGCTACACCTTC.